A single sample is the source of the 8 T cell receptor beta chains below, sequenced in a study of OX40 agonist ivuxolimab in advanced cancers. To prepare the library, the immunoSEQ multiplex PCR assay was applied. This is the immuneACCESS table as TCRdb keeps it, with only in-frame sequences that have V and J called. A part of the clones is gone; compared with another copy, unresolved V genes explain less than half, and the rest is unexplained. Across this sample there are tens of thousands of clones, with just over 85% seen only once. Together, the top ten hold approximately 2% of the sample. The sequencing used CD4+ or CD8+ T cells sorted from blood, collected in a trial of the OX40 agonist ivuxolimab. The receptors stem from an adult with an advanced solid tumor such as melanoma, head and neck, liver or kidney cancer.

This chain joins TRBV4-3 and TRBJ1-1; D might be TRBD1 (6 bases). Deletions cut 0 bases from V and 4 bases from J, with 18 bases between. This CDR3 comprises 17 residues. The germline V gene encodes CDR1 LGHNA and CDR2 YSLEER. CDR3 in amino acids: CASSQDSTGARGTEAFF. The CDR3 DNA reads TGCGCCAGCAGCCAAGATAGTACGGGGGCGCGTGGCACTGAAGCTTTCTTT.

This clone has only a few counts. The chain recombines TRBV6-6 with TRBJ2-5; D unresolved. Trimming shortened V by 8 bases and J by 2 bases, and 9 bases separated the two germline ends. CDR3 size: 12 residues. Germline V gene lookup returns CDR1 MNHNY and CDR2 SVGAGI (reference sequence). The CDR3 spells CASYSPQETQYF. The CDR3 region has the DNA TGTGCCAGCTACAGTCCACAAGAGACCCAGTACTTC.

The chain's CDR3 is CASSPLTGGGGELFF. For the CDR3, the DNA is TGTGCCAGCAGCCCTTTGACAGGGGGCGGCGGGGAGCTGTTTTTT. The chain has TRBV7-8 and TRBJ2-2, with 10 bases that match TRBD1. The CDR3 spans 15 residues. The ends lost 5 bases at V and 7 bases at J; junction bases unmatched: 7. Per the germline V gene, CDR1 is SGHVS and CDR2 is FQNEAQ.

The chain combines TRBV14 with TRBJ2-1; TRBD1 might be the D (6 bases). The germline V and J ends were trimmed by 3 bases and 12 bases, with 12 bases remaining between them. The CDR3 consists of 12 residues. Germline CDR1 and CDR2: SGHDN and FVKESK. DNA for the CDR3: TGTGCCAGCAGCCACGTCGACAGGACGCAGTTCTTC. Translation: CASSHVDRTQFF.

The V and J genes are TRBV6-6 and TRBJ1-2; weak D call: TRBD1 (6 bases). Deletions cut 6 bases from V and 2 bases from J, with 10 bases between. Germline CDR1 MNHNY, CDR2 SVGAGI (reference sequence). This CDR3 region has 13 residues. The CDR3, as DNA: TGTGCCAGCAGCCAGACAGGAAACTATGGCTACACCTTC. It is translated as CASSQTGNYGYTF.

The chain is built from TRBV2 and TRBJ2-1; TRBD1 is a possible D gene (6 bases). The CDR3 length is 13 residues. CDR1 SNHLY and CDR2 FYNNEI come from the germline V gene. The V end lost 8 bases, the J end lost 4 bases, and 12 bases lay between the germline ends. The CDR3: CASGQRLYNEQFF. The CDR3 nucleotides read TGTGCCAGCGGACAGCGTTTATACAATGAGCAGTTCTTC.

CDR3 protein: CASSISITGSQNIQYF. The CDR3, as DNA: TGTGCCAGCAGCATCTCGATTACGGGGTCCCAAAACATTCAGTACTTC. V usage is TRBV4-2 and J usage is TRBJ2-4; D might be TRBD2 (5 bases). The V gene lost 5 bases and the J gene lost 5 bases, with 19 bases spanning the gap. This CDR3 comprises 16 residues. The V gene's germline CDR1 is LGHNA and CDR2 YNFKEQ.

The CDR3 bases are TGTGCCAGCAGTCGAGCAGGGGTCCTGTTTTTT. It codes for CASSRAGVLFF. The V gene is TRBV6-6, the J gene TRBJ1-4, with D possibly TRBD1 on 6 matching bases. The germline V gene has CDR1 MNHNY and CDR2 SVGAGI (reference sequence). The CDR3 spans 11 residues. V shed 5 bases and J shed 14 bases, with 12 bases lying between them.